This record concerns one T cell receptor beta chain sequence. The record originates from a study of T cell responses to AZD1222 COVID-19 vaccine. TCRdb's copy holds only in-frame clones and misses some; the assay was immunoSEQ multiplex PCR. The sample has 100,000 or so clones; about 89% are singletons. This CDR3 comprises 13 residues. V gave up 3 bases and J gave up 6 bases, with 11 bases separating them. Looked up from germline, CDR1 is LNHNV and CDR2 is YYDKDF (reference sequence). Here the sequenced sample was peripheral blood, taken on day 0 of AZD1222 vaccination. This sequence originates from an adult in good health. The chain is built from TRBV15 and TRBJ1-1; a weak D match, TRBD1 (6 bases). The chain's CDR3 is CATSRANRAEAFF. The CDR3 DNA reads TGTGCCACCAGCAGGGCTAACAGGGCTGAAGCTTTCTTT.